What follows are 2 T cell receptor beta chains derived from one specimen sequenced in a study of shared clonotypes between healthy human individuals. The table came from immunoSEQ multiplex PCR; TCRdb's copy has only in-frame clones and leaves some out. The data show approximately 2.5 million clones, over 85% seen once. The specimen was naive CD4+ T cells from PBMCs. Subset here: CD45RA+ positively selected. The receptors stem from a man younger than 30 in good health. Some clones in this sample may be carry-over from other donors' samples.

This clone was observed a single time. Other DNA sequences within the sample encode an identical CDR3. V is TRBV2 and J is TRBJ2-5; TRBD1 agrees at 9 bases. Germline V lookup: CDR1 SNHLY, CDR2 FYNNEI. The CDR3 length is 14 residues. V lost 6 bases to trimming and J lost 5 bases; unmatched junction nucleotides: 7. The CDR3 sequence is CASSEQGAGETQYF. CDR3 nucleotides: TGTGCCAGCAGCGAACAGGGGGCGGGGGAGACCCAGTACTTC.

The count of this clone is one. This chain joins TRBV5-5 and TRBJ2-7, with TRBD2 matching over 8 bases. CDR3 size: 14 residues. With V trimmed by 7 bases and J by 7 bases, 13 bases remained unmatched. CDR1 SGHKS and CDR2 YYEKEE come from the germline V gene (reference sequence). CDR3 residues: CASHQASGPREQYF. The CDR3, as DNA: TGTGCCAGCCACCAGGCTAGCGGGCCGCGGGAGCAGTACTTC. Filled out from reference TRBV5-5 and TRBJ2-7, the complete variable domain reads DAGVTQSPTHLIKTRGQQVTLRCSPISGHKSVSWYQQVLGQGPQFIFQYYEKEERGRGNFPDRFSARQFPNYSSELNVNALLLGDSALYLCASHQASGPREQYFGPGTRLTVT.